Presented here are 20 T cell receptor beta chains from one specimen sequenced in a study of shared clonotypes between healthy human individuals. Produced via immunoSEQ multiplex PCR; TCRdb's table is partial and in-frame only. This sample has more than 2 million clones; about 95% occur once, and the top ten carry approximately 0.13%. Sequencing was performed on naive CD4+ T cells sorted from blood. The subset is: CD45RA+ positively selected. The receptor source for this set is a young man in good health.

The V and J genes are TRBV6-5 and TRBJ2-3; D might be TRBD1 (6 bases). The CDR3 runs 16 residues. The V and J ends lost 1 base and 3 bases respectively, with 14 bases between them. Germline lookup yields CDR1 MNHEY and CDR2 SVGAGI. CDR3 residues: CASSYLGRGETDTQYF. The CDR3 coding sequence is TGTGCCAGCAGTTACTTGGGCAGGGGAGAGACAGATACGCAGTATTTT.

V usage is TRBV30 and J usage is TRBJ2-1; D perhaps matches TRBD2 (5 bases). The CDR3 is 13 amino acids. The germline V and J ends were trimmed by 0 bases and 8 bases, with 11 bases remaining between them. The germline CDR1 and CDR2 sequences are GTSNPN and SVGIG (reference sequence). CDR3 in amino acids: CAWSVGARDEQFF. The CDR3 region has the DNA TGTGCCTGGAGTGTAGGAGCGCGGGATGAGCAGTTCTTC.

The count of this clone is one. V gene TRBV6-4 combines with J gene TRBJ2-1; 8 bases are shared with TRBD2. V lost 5 bases, J lost 6 bases, and 3 bases stayed unmatched. CDR3 length equals 13 residues. The germline CDR1 and CDR2 sequences are MRHNA and SNTAGT. In DNA form, the CDR3 reads TGTGCCAGCAGTCCTCTAGCGGGCAATGAGCAGTTCTTC. Translating gives CASSPLAGNEQFF.

The chain has TRBV7-9 and TRBJ2-3, with D possibly TRBD1 on 5 matching bases. The CDR3 has 14 residues. Germline assignment: CDR1 SEHNR and CDR2 FQNEAQ (reference sequence). Trimming took off 2 bases at V and 2 bases at J, with 8 bases between the two ends. For the CDR3, the DNA is TGTGCCAGCAGCTTATTGACAGACACAGATACGCAGTATTTT. It encodes CASSLLTDTDTQYF.

The chain uses TRBV19 and TRBJ2-2, with 8 positions matching TRBD2. The CDR3 is 14 amino acids. V was pared by 7 bases and J by 9 bases, with 10 bases of the junction left unmatched. Germline V gene lookup returns CDR1 LNHDA and CDR2 SQIVND (reference sequence). CDR3 DNA: TGTGCCAGTACCTGGACTAGCTCATCTAGGGAGCTGTTTTTT. The encoded protein is CASTWTSSSRELFF.

Of note for this clone: The same CDR3 is also encoded by other DNA sequences in this sample. The chain employs TRBV18 and TRBJ2-2; tentative D call: TRBD1 (6 bases). Germline assignment: CDR1 KGHSH and CDR2 LQKENI. The CDR3 runs 15 residues. The V end was cut by 1 base, the J end by 4 bases, with 10 bases between. The CDR3 DNA follows: TGTGCCAGCTCACCACGGCAGGGGAGCACCGGGGAGCTGTTTTTT. Translating gives CASSPRQGSTGELFF.

The chain carries TRBV30 and TRBJ2-5; either TRBD1 or TRBD2 may supply D (6 bases each). Germline values: CDR1 GTSNPN, CDR2 SVGIG (reference sequence). The V end was cut by 0 bases, the J end by 3 bases, with 8 bases between. The CDR3 contains 13 residues. CDR3 sequence: CAWSVGGKETQYF. The CDR3 bases are TGTGCCTGGAGTGTAGGGGGGAAAGAGACCCAGTACTTC.

This clone has only one observation. The V gene is TRBV2, the J gene TRBJ2-7, with a weak D call TRBD2 (5 bases). CDR1 is SNHLY, CDR2 FYNNEI, per germline. Trimming took 6 bases from V and 3 from J, leaving 9 bases between them. The CDR3 covers 12 residues. The CDR3 reads CASRSGNYEQYF. The CDR3 DNA sequence: TGTGCCAGCAGGTCGGGAAACTACGAGCAGTACTTC.

This clone appeared a single time. The J gene is TRBJ1-4, the V gene TRBV19; D possibly corresponds to TRBD1 (5 bases). The V end was cut by 5 bases, the J end by 10 bases, with 11 bases between. The germline V gene has CDR1 LNHDA and CDR2 SQIVND (reference sequence). The CDR3 has 12 amino acids. The CDR3 protein is CASSDSGRKLFF. CDR3 coding DNA: TGTGCCAGTAGTGATTCAGGGCGAAAACTGTTTTTT.

This clone has only one observation. The chain employs TRBV27 and TRBJ1-4, with a weak D call TRBD1 (5 bases). The CDR3 length is 15 residues. CDR1 and CDR2 from the germline V gene are MNHEY and SMNVEV (reference sequence). Trimming shortened V by 4 bases and J by 8 bases, and 17 bases separated the two germline ends. CDR3 bases: TGTGCCAGCAGTTCACGCAGGGTAATGGGCGAAAAACTGTTTTTT. As protein: CASSSRRVMGEKLFF.

The chain recombines TRBV6-4 with TRBJ2-4; possible D gene TRBD2, 5 bases. Germline CDR1 reads MRHNA; CDR2 reads SNTAGT. The CDR3 contains 13 residues. V dropped 2 bases and J dropped 9 bases, with 11 bases sitting between them. CDR3 region: CASSDKEGSIQYF. The DNA of the CDR3 is TGTGCCAGCAGTGACAAAGAGGGATCCATTCAGTACTTC.

This chain links TRBV7-9 with TRBJ2-1; TRBD2 matches at 15 bases. The junction had 6 bases not matched to a gene; V was cut back by 6 bases and J by 12 bases. CDR1 and CDR2 (germline): SEHNR, FQNEAQ (reference sequence). CDR3 length equals 14 residues. The CDR3 bases are TGTGCCAGCAGACCCGGACTAGCGGGAGGGCCGCAGTTCTTC. Translating gives CASRPGLAGGPQFF.

This chain links TRBV6-6 with TRBJ2-5, with unresolved D. V lost 7 bases and J lost 4, with 10 bases in between. Germline assignment: CDR1 MNHNY and CDR2 SVGAGI (reference sequence). The CDR3 runs to 12 residues. The CDR3 loop is CASTGRSETQYF. For the CDR3, the DNA is TGTGCCAGCACGGGCAGGTCAGAGACCCAGTACTTC.

The V and J genes are TRBV6-1 and TRBJ1-4; D perhaps matches TRBD1 (6 bases). V was shortened by 5 bases and J by 4 bases, with 11 bases between the two germline ends. CDR1 and CDR2 from the germline V gene are MNHNS and SASEGT. This CDR3 has 14 residues. CDR3 in DNA: TGTGCCAGCAGTATACAGGGAATTAATGAAAAACTGTTTTTT. Protein sequence: CASSIQGINEKLFF.

The rearrangement joins TRBV10-1 to TRBJ2-7, with unresolved D. V was pared by 1 base and J by 0 bases, with 13 bases between. CDR3 length: 16 residues. Germline CDR1 is WNHNN and CDR2 is SYGVQD (reference sequence). In DNA, the CDR3 is TGCGCCAGCAGTGAGTTTCGGTCCCTTAGCTCCTACGAGCAGTACTTC. This gives the protein CASSEFRSLSSYEQYF.

The chain couples TRBV5-1 to TRBJ2-5; TRBD1 is a possible D gene (5 bases). V was pared by 1 base and J by 2 bases, with 12 bases between. The CDR3 extends over 15 amino acids. Germline assignment: CDR1 SGHRS and CDR2 YFSETQ. CDR3 amino acids: CASSLRQGSQETQYF. Here the CDR3 DNA reads TGCGCCAGCAGCTTGAGGCAGGGATCGCAAGAGACCCAGTACTTC.

J is TRBJ2-3 and V is TRBV7-9, with 13 bases identical to TRBD2. Losses at the gene ends were 5 bases for V and 4 bases for J; bases not matched to a gene: 9. This CDR3 has 17 amino acids. Germline loops: CDR1 SEHNR, CDR2 FQNEAQ (reference sequence). The CDR3 region is CASSTGTSGVLPDTQYF. The CDR3 region has the DNA TGTGCCAGCAGCACCGGGACTAGCGGGGTCCTTCCAGATACGCAGTATTTT.

This rearrangement joins TRBV30 to TRBJ2-5; weak D call: TRBD2 (6 bases). CDR1 is GTSNPN, CDR2 SVGIG, per germline (reference sequence). The CDR3 has 14 residues. The germline V and J ends were trimmed by 3 bases and 4 bases, with 15 bases remaining between them. DNA of the CDR3: TGTGCCTGGAGCCGACCCCCCGGGGGAGAGACCCAGTACTTC. This gives the protein CAWSRPPGGETQYF.

The rearrangement joins TRBV6-5 to TRBJ2-3; D is unclear. Germline assignment: CDR1 MNHEY and CDR2 SVGAGI. The CDR3 consists of 15 residues. V lost 6 bases and J 4 bases, leaving 17 bases between the germline ends. The CDR3 coding sequence is TGTGCCAGCAGCCGAGGACGCCCCATGGCAGATACGCAGTATTTT. Translated: CASSRGRPMADTQYF.

This clone was seen ten or more times. The sample has other DNA sequences that encode this CDR3 too. This chain's CDR3 is CASSLGQKDTGELFF. The CDR3 DNA follows: TGTGCCAGCAGCTTAGGCCAGAAGGACACCGGGGAGCTGTTTTTT. This rearrangement joins TRBV7-2 to TRBJ2-2, with no clear D. Germline CDR1 and CDR2: SGHTA and FQGNSA. The CDR3 is made up of 15 amino acids. Between the trimmed V and J ends, which lost 1 base and 3 bases, there was a span of 9 bases.